This T cell receptor beta chain was profiled in a study of beta chain features in type 1 diabetes. The germline V gene has CDR1 SGHTA and CDR2 FQGNSA. The V and J ends lost 5 bases and 5 bases respectively, with 13 bases between them. This CDR3 contains 14 residues. Expressed TCRB transcripts were sequenced, since all the RNA that had been isolated was reverse transcribed. Only in-frame clones appear in the TCRdb table, and some are missing; sequencing was by immunoSEQ multiplex PCR. The sample carries about 160,000 clones, 8% to 9.5% recorded once. With regard to this clone: Its specificity is unknown.

General observations from the study: A closer apparent resemblance between naive, central memory and Treg TCRB repertoires was seen in patients than in healthy donors. Because the template was cDNA, high-expressing cells might be over-represented. Fewer insertions but more deletions were seen at VDJ junctions in type 1 diabetes patients. The study found moderately but significantly shorter TCRB CDR3s in all four CD4+ subsets of Type 1 diabetes patients.

Sequencing was performed on central memory CD4+ T cells from blood. The V gene is TRBV7-2, the J gene TRBJ1-5; possibly TRBD1 for D (6 bases). The TCR was taken from a woman younger than 30 with type 1 diabetes. Here the CDR3 DNA reads TGTGCCAGCAGCCAACAGGGAGTCGATCAGCCCCAGCATTTT. As protein: CASSQQGVDQPQHF.